These T cell receptor beta chains were read from a single sample in a study of blood T cells in healthy people across ages. MiXCR, applied by TCRdb to the 5' RACE reads, yields one record per CDR3 protein. The sample includes around 1,600,000 distinct CDR3 sequences, about 42% of them seen just once. The sequenced material came from blood. All receptors derive from a woman aged 18 to 35 in good health. Each CDR3 is given with its conserved first and last residue. D genes are given only for firm matches. Size values are once, few and many counts, or a class for expanded clones, and some rows have none.

CASSQTSGSSTDTQYF | TGTGCCAGCAGCCAAACCAGCGGTAGCTCCACAGATACGCAGTATTTT | few | TRBJ2-3 | . | TRBV3-1
CASNVRVARETQYF | TGTGCCAGCAACGTTAGGGTAGCAAGGGAAACGCAGTATTTT | . | TRBJ2-3 | . | TRBV7-2
CASRLAGRGDTQYF | TGTGCCAGCAGGCTAGCGGGGAGGGGAGATACGCAGTATTTT | . | TRBJ2-3 | TRBD2 | TRBV27
CSVHRDEQYF | TGCAGCGTTCACAGGGATGAGCAGTACTTC | once | TRBJ2-7 | . | TRBV29-1
CASSFSRDFYEQYF | TGTGCCAGCAGTTTCTCCAGGGACTTCTACGAGCAGTACTTC | once | TRBJ2-7 | . | TRBV27
CASSQDAGISNQPQHF | TGTGCCAGCAGCCAAGATGCGGGGATTAGCAATCAGCCCCAGCATTTT | . | TRBJ1-5 | . | TRBV3-1
CASSQKAGATNEKLFF | TGCGCCAGCAGCCAAAAGGCAGGAGCAACTAATGAAAAACTGTTTTTT | . | TRBJ1-4 | . | TRBV4-1
CASSWGRSNEQFF | TGTGCCAGCAGTTGGGGGAGAAGCAATGAGCAGTTCTTC | . | TRBJ2-1 | . | TRBV5-6
CASRETSGTYEQYF | TGTGCCAGCAGAGAAACTAGCGGGACCTACGAGCAGTACTTC | . | TRBJ2-7 | TRBD2 | TRBV25-1
CSASTGGVWETQYF | TGCAGTGCGTCTACAGGGGGAGTATGGGAGACCCAGTACTTC | . | TRBJ2-5 | TRBD1 | TRBV20-1
CASSFNSNTGELFF | TGCGCCAGCAGCTTCAACAGCAACACCGGGGAGCTGTTTTTT | . | TRBJ2-2 | . | TRBV5-1
CEFPGGSDGYTF | TGTGAGTTTCCCGGTGGGTCGGATGGCTACACCTTC | . | TRBJ1-2 | . | TRBV5-5
CATKSWQETQYF | TGTGCCACCAAAAGCTGGCAAGAGACCCAGTACTTC | . | TRBJ2-5 | . | TRBV24-1
CSARDAQGLNTEAFF | TGCAGTGCTAGAGATGCTCAGGGCCTGAACACTGAAGCTTTCTTT | few | TRBJ1-1 | . | TRBV20-1
CAISQLAATGELFF | TGTGCCATCAGTCAACTAGCGGCCACCGGGGAGCTGTTTTTT | . | TRBJ2-2 | TRBD2 | TRBV10-3
CAISDSGTSSSYEQYF | TGTGCCATCAGTGACTCAGGGACCTCCAGCTCCTACGAGCAGTACTTC | few | TRBJ2-7 | . | TRBV10-3
CASSPTPRTESYGYTF | TGTGCCAGCAGCCCCACCCCCAGGACGGAAAGCTATGGCTACACCTTC | . | TRBJ1-2 | . | TRBV7-6
CSASTPGQSYGYTF | TGCAGTGCTAGCACCCCGGGACAGAGTTATGGCTACACCTTC | few | TRBJ1-2 | TRBD1 | TRBV20-1
CASSQAPAVGHQETQYF | TGTGCCAGCAGCCAAGCTCCCGCGGTAGGGCACCAAGAGACCCAGTACTTC | . | TRBJ2-5 | . | TRBV4-2
CASSLEWTRGAEAFF | TGTGCCAGCAGCTTAGAATGGACACGTGGGGCTGAAGCTTTCTTT | . | TRBJ1-1 | . | TRBV7-2
CASSLGWSGDEKLFF | TGTGCCAGCAGTTTAGGGTGGTCAGGGGATGAAAAACTGTTTTTT | few | TRBJ1-4 | . | TRBV27
CSARDARNNEQFF | TGCAGTGCTAGAGATGCTAGGAACAATGAGCAGTTCTTC | few | TRBJ2-1 | . | TRBV20-1
CASSSTSVYNEQFF | TGTGCCAGCAGTTCGACTAGTGTTTACAATGAGCAGTTCTTC | many | TRBJ2-1 | . | TRBV12-3/TRBV12-4
CASSGTTGGKSDSYGYTF | TGTGCCAGCAGCGGGACGACAGGCGGCAAATCGGACAGCTATGGCTACACCTTC | . | TRBJ1-2 | . | TRBV9
CAISEVTSSYEQYF | TGTGCCATCAGTGAGGTAACTTCCTCCTACGAGCAGTACTTC | . | TRBJ2-7 | . | TRBV10-3
CASSRPGQLIYTF | TGTGCCAGCAGCAGGCCGGGACAGCTCATCTACACCTTC | few | TRBJ1-2 | TRBD1 | TRBV7-9
CSVVRVTGNTEAFF | TGCAGCGTTGTCAGGGTAACAGGGAACACTGAAGCTTTCTTT | . | TRBJ1-1 | . | TRBV29-1
CSAPTLEEQYF | TGCAGTGCTCCAACGTTGGAAGAGCAGTACTTC | few | TRBJ2-7 | . | TRBV20-1
CASSLERSSDTQYF | TGCGCCAGCAGCTTGGAGCGGTCCTCTGATACGCAGTATTTT | . | TRBJ2-3 | . | TRBV5-1
CASSQDMGNADTQYF | TGCGCCAGCAGCCAAGATATGGGGAACGCAGATACGCAGTATTTT | . | TRBJ2-3 | . | TRBV4-1
CASSPGQENNEQFF | TGTGCCAGCAGTCCGGGACAGGAAAACAATGAGCAGTTCTTC | many | TRBJ2-1 | TRBD1 | TRBV6-5
CSARAVAGGLEQYF | TGCAGTGCGCGAGCGGTAGCGGGAGGGCTTGAGCAGTACTTC | . | TRBJ2-7 | TRBD2 | TRBV20-1
CATRAGINTEAFF | TGTGCCACCCGGGCGGGGATAAACACTGAAGCTTTCTTT | . | TRBJ1-1 | . | TRBV7-8
CASSYLPSYNEQYF | TGTGCCAGCAGTTACCTACCGTCCTACAATGAGCAGTACTTC | few | TRBJ2-7 | . | TRBV6-2/TRBV6-3
CSAWLTGWGNEQFF | TGCAGTGCTTGGCTGACAGGGTGGGGCAATGAGCAGTTCTTC | few | TRBJ2-1 | TRBD1 | TRBV20-1
CASSQTQLAQETQYF | TGCGCCAGCAGCCAAACCCAACTAGCGCAAGAGACCCAGTACTTC | . | TRBJ2-5 | TRBD2 | TRBV4-3
CSARDGWGQETQYF | TGCAGTGCTAGAGATGGGTGGGGGCAAGAGACCCAGTACTTC | few | TRBJ2-5 | . | TRBV20-1
CASSLSPAGGFSEQYF | TGTGCCAGCAGCTTATCGCCGGCCGGGGGGTTCTCCGAGCAGTACTTC | . | TRBJ2-7 | TRBD2 | TRBV7-9
CAWTNRVAGELFF | TGTGCCTGGACTAACAGGGTCGCCGGGGAGCTGTTTTTT | . | TRBJ2-2 | . | TRBV30
CASSLRLETTGGNEKLFF | TGTGCCAGCAGCTTGAGATTAGAGACGACAGGGGGAAATGAAAAACTGTTTTTT | few | TRBJ1-4 | TRBD1 | TRBV7-2
CSARAPYPSGTYQETQYF | TGCAGTGCTAGAGCACCTTACCCTAGCGGGACGTACCAAGAGACCCAGTACTTC | few | TRBJ2-5 | TRBD2 | TRBV20-1
CASSPSGAQVFGEKLFF | TGTGCCAGCTCACCCTCCGGGGCCCAAGTATTTGGCGAAAAACTGTTTTTT | . | TRBJ1-4 | . | TRBV18
CASSTRTADTDTQYF | TGCGCCAGCAGCACCCGGACGGCCGACACAGATACGCAGTATTTT | . | TRBJ2-3 | . | TRBV5-1
CSVDRGGRTGELFF | TGCAGCGTCGACAGGGGAGGGCGGACCGGGGAGCTGTTTTTT | once | TRBJ2-2 | . | TRBV29-1
CASSWVGLYNEQYF | TGTGCCAGCAGTTGGGTCGGCTTATACAATGAGCAGTACTTC | . | TRBJ2-7 | . | TRBV27
CASSQPTGGMNEQYF | TGTGCCAGCAGCCAACCGACAGGGGGTATGAACGAGCAGTACTTC | few | TRBJ2-7 | TRBD1 | TRBV11-1
CASSFGTAGRNEQFF | TGTGCCAGCAGTTTCGGGACAGCCGGTAGAAATGAGCAGTTCTTC | few | TRBJ2-1 | TRBD1 | TRBV27
CASSNRGRLNTQYF | TGTGCCAGCAGTAACAGGGGGAGACTCAATACGCAGTATTTT | . | TRBJ2-3 | TRBD1 | TRBV6-5
CNAARGGNEQYF | TGCAACGCTGCCCGTGGGGGGAACGAGCAGTACTTC | . | TRBJ2-7 | . | TRBV29-1
CASSVVGRTSGTDTQYF | TGTGCCAGCAGCGTAGTAGGAAGGACTAGCGGCACAGATACGCAGTATTTT | . | TRBJ2-3 | TRBD2 | TRBV9
CSARQGEQPQHF | TGCAGTGCTAGACAGGGGGAACAGCCCCAGCATTTT | many | TRBJ1-5 | TRBD1 | TRBV20-1